A single sample gave rise to the 8 T cell receptor beta chains below, sequenced in a study of PD-L1 blockade in urothelial cancer. The data were produced by immunoSEQ multiplex PCR, yet TCRdb's version contains in-frame clones alone and is incomplete. The table lists tens of thousands of clones, around 84% of them singletons, with roughly 4.5% in the top ten. Sequenced material: PBMCs, taken around atezolizumab (anti-PD-L1) treatment. The receptors derive from a man between 65 and 80 years old with urothelial cancer.

The chain carries TRBV5-1 and TRBJ1-2; 7 bases agree with TRBD1. This CDR3 is 16 amino acids long. Trimming took 0 bases from V and 2 from J; bases not matched to a gene: 7. Germline-derived CDR1 and CDR2 are SGHRS and YFSETQ. The DNA for the CDR3 is TGCGCCAGCAGCTTGGGGGGACAGAGGGACAACTATGGCTACACCTTC. It encodes CASSLGGQRDNYGYTF.

V gene TRBV6-5 combines with J gene TRBJ1-1, with no clear D. The CDR3 totals 13 residues. V was shortened by 7 bases and J by 4 bases, with 13 bases between the two germline ends. Germline V gives CDR1 MNHEY, CDR2 SVGAGI. Here the CDR3 DNA reads TGTGCCAGCAAGAGGAGTGGAATCACTGAAGCTTTCTTT. Its protein product is CASKRSGITEAFF.

CDR3 sequence: CASSLGVPGQGETQYF. The CDR3 DNA sequence: TGTGCCAGCAGCTTAGGAGTCCCGGGACAGGGAGAGACCCAGTACTTC. This sequence joins TRBV7-3 and TRBJ2-5; 9 positions agree with TRBD1. Germline trimming cut 2 bases from V and 4 bases from J; bases unmatched to any gene: 8. The germline gives CDR1 SGHTA, CDR2 FQGTGA. The CDR3 contains 16 residues.

This rearrangement joins TRBV6-5 to TRBJ2-7, with D unresolved. CDR1 MNHEY and CDR2 SVGAGI come from the germline V gene. Trimming took 8 bases from V and 6 from J, leaving 23 bases between them. This CDR3 is built from 15 residues. CDR3 coding DNA: TGTGCCAGCCGACCCCGCGGCGGCCCTGGCCGCGAGCAGTACTTC. Translated, it gives CASRPRGGPGREQYF.

V usage is TRBV7-6 and J usage is TRBJ1-2; weak D call: TRBD1 (6 bases). This CDR3 has 13 amino acids. Per germline, CDR1 SGHVS and CDR2 FNYEAQ. V was shortened by 5 bases and J by 3 bases, with 10 bases between the two germline ends. Here the CDR3 reads CASSPEGDYGYTF. The CDR3, as DNA: TGTGCCAGCAGCCCCGAGGGGGACTATGGCTACACCTTC.

About this clone: This sample also contains other DNA sequences that code for the same CDR3. The chain links TRBV7-9 to TRBJ2-1; 13 bases map to TRBD2. The V and J ends lost 1 base and 4 bases, in that order; junction bases with no gene match: 4. The CDR3 loop spans 17 amino acids. From germline, CDR1 is SEHNR and CDR2 FQNEAQ (reference sequence). CDR3 coding DNA: TGTGCCAGCAGCTTAGGGGGACTAGCGGGAAGGTACAATGAGCAGTTCTTC. It encodes CASSLGGLAGRYNEQFF.

This clone has more than one count but fewer than ten. The chain links TRBV12-5 to TRBJ1-1; 10 bases align to TRBD1. Germline CDR1 reads LGHNT; CDR2 reads FRNRAP. The CDR3 has 15 amino acids. V was clipped by 6 bases and J by 0 bases; unmatched bases: 4. In nucleotides, the CDR3 is TGTGCTAGTGGCCCGGGACAGGGGATGAACACTGAAGCTTTCTTT. It is translated as CASGPGQGMNTEAFF.

The chain recombines TRBV14 with TRBJ2-1; tentatively, D is TRBD2 (6 bases). The germline V gene has CDR1 SGHDN and CDR2 FVKESK. Trimming stripped 8 bases from V and 1 base from J, with 15 bases between. The CDR3 runs to 15 residues. The CDR3 DNA reads TGTGCCAGCGGGCGGGACCGGCCTTCCTACAATGAGCAGTTCTTC. Translated, it gives CASGRDRPSYNEQFF.